This T cell receptor beta chain originates from a study of shared clonotypes between healthy human individuals. General study results and limits: Naive subsets tended to show greater estimated richness than memory subsets.

Libraries were prepared by immunoSEQ multiplex PCR; TCRdb keeps only in-frame clonotypes and omits some of them. The repertoire consists of 190,000 or so clones, with about 66% occurring once and the leading ten covering 8.5% to 12%. Healthy HIV-negative adults without recent acute infections or vaccinations served as donors. The V end lost 2 bases, the J end lost 3 bases, and 5 bases lay between the germline ends. There are 12 residues in the CDR3. CDR1 SNHLY and CDR2 FYNNEI come from the germline V gene. Note on this clone: The antigen remains unidentified.

The specimen was memory CD4+ T cells sorted from blood. The sample's subset: CD45RA-negative fraction. This receptor was identified in a man in his thirties or forties in good health. The chain has TRBV2 and TRBJ2-7; D is possibly TRBD1 (5 bases). CDR3 DNA sequence: TGTGCCAGCAGTGAACAGGGCTACGAGCAGTACTTC. This sequence encodes CASSEQGYEQYF.